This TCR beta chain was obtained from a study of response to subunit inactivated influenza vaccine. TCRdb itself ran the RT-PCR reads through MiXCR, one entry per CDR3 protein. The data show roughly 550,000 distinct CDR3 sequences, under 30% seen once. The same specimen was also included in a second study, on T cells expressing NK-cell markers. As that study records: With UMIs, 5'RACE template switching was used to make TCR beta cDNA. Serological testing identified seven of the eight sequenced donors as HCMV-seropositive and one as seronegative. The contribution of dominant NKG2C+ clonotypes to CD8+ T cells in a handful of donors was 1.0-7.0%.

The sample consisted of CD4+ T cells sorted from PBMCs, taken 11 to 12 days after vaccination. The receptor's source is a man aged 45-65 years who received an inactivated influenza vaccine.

The DNA for the CDR3 is TGTGCCAGCGGGGGGAGACTAGCGCTGACGGATACGCAGTATTTT. Protein product: CASGGRLALTDTQYF. The V gene is TRBV10-3, the J gene TRBJ2-3; 8 bases are shared with TRBD2. Germline CDR1 reads ENHRY; CDR2 reads SYGVKD. After removal of 10 bases from V and 6 bases from J, the junction contained 15 bases not matched to a gene. This CDR3 is built from 15 residues.